Sequencing of this TCR beta chain was carried out in a study of graft-versus-host responses after intestinal transplantation. Findings and limits, study-wide: Marrow from the recipient contained GvH clones, some of which had appeared first in ileum or blood. Within allografts, high graft-versus-host to host-versus-graft clonal ratios were seen among patients with graft-donor T cell macrochimerism.

This CDR3 has 15 amino acids. The germline gives CDR1 SGHTA, CDR2 FQGNSA. With 1 base removed from V and 5 bases from J, the gap between germline ends came to 13 bases. The table came from immunoSEQ multiplex PCR; TCRdb's copy has only in-frame clones and leaves some out. Of some 86,000 clones in the sample, 91% were seen once. This clone was seen once. Antigen: not known. The material sequenced was unstimulated CD4+ T cells sorted from spleen or lymph node cells, taken before intestinal transplant. V usage is TRBV7-2 and J usage is TRBJ2-3; D is perhaps TRBD1 (5 bases). The sequence was obtained from a human donor who received an intestinal transplant. Here the CDR3 DNA reads TGTGCCAGCAGCTTAGAAGCCAGGGTGAGAGATACGCAGTATTTT. This sequence encodes CASSLEARVRDTQYF.